The entry below gives a single T cell receptor beta chain sequence along with its context. The sample belongs to a study of shared clonotypes between healthy human individuals. Repertoires were generated with immunoSEQ multiplex PCR, while TCRdb's copy carries only in-frame clones and drops some. The sample has about 2.4 million clones, 93% seen once; the top ten hold 0.36%. Trimming cost V 1 base and J 2 bases, with 11 bases left between them. The CDR3 covers 15 residues. Germline values: CDR1 MDHEN, CDR2 SYDVKM. This clonotype was sampled from a young man in good health. Some clones in this sample may be carry-over from other donors' samples. The sequenced material came from naive CD4+ T cells from PBMCs. Subset denoted: CD45RA+ positively selected. The J gene is TRBJ1-2, the V gene TRBV28; D is unresolved. The CDR3 spells CASSLFGLGNYGYTF. CDR3 nucleotides: TGTGCCAGCAGTTTATTTGGTTTAGGGAACTATGGCTACACCTTC.